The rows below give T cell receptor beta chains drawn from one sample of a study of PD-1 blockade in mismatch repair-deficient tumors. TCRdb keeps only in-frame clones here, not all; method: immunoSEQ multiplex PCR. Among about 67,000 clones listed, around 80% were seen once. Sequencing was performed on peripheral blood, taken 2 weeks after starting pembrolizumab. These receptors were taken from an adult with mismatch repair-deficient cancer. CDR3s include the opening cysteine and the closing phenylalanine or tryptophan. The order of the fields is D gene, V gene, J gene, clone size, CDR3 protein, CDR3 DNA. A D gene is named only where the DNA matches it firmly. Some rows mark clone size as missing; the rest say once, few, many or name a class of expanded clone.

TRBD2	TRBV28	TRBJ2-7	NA	CASYWGAGGPNEQYF	TGTGCCAGCTACTGGGGAGCGGGAGGGCCCAACGAGCAGTACTTC
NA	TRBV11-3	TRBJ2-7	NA	CASSLVGVSVYEQYF	TGTGCCAGCAGCTTAGTGGGCGTTAGCGTCTACGAGCAGTACTTC
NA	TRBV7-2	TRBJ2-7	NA	CASSRDRSRGPYEQYF	TGTGCCAGCAGCCGAGATCGGTCGAGGGGCCCCTACGAGCAGTACTTC
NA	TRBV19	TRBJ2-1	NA	CASSIVTYNEQFF	TGTGCCAGTAGTATAGTGACGTACAATGAGCAGTTCTTC
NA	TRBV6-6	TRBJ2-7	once	CASRDRRSSYEQYF	TGTGCCAGCAGGGACCGTCGGAGCTCCTACGAGCAGTACTTC
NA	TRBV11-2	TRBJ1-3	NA	CASSLDWSSGNTIYF	TGTGCCAGCAGCTTAGATTGGAGCTCTGGAAACACCATATATTTT
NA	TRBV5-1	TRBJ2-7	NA	CASSLLARTGPSEQYF	TGCGCCAGCAGCTTGCTGGCCCGCACAGGCCCGAGCGAGCAGTACTTC
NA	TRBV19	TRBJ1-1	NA	CASSNQWRDTEAFF	TGTGCCAGTAGTAACCAATGGAGGGACACTGAAGCTTTCTTT
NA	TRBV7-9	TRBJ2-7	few	CASSLLEYEQYF	TGTGCCAGCAGCTTACTAGAATACGAGCAGTACTTC
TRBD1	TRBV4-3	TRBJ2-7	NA	CASSQDLTGERCEQYF	TGCGCCAGCAGCCAAGATCTCACAGGGGAAAGGTGCGAGCAGTACTTC
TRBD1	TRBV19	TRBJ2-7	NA	CASSIRGQSAYEQYF	TGTGCCAGTAGTATACGGGGACAGTCCGCCTACGAGCAGTACTTC
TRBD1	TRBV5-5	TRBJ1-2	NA	CASSMTGGGYTF	TGTGCCAGCAGCATGACAGGGGGCGGCTACACCTTC
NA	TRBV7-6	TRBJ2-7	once	CASSLQGGLYEQYF	TGTGCCAGCAGCTTACAGGGGGGACTCTACGAGCAGTACTTC
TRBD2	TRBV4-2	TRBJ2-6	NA	CASSQDEASGSSGANVLTF	TGTGCCAGCAGCCAAGATGAGGCTAGCGGTAGCTCTGGGGCCAACGTCCTGACTTTC
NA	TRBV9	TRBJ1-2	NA	CASSVEDGSAGGYTF	TGTGCCAGCAGCGTAGAAGATGGGTCTGCCGGGGGCTACACCTTC
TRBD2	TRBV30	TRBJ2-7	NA	CAWRRKGLAGYYEQYF	TGTGCCTGGAGGCGAAAGGGGCTAGCGGGATACTACGAGCAGTACTTC
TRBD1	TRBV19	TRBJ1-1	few	CASSTGQGKNTEAFF	TGTGCCAGTAGTACCGGACAGGGTAAGAACACTGAAGCTTTCTTT
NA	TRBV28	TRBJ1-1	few	CASSLHVNTEAFF	TGTGCCAGCAGTTTACACGTGAACACTGAAGCTTTCTTT
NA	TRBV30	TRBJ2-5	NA	CAWSVYRPLGETQYF	TGTGCCTGGAGCGTCTATAGACCCTTAGGAGAGACCCAGTACTTC
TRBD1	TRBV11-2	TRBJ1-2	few	CASSPAGGYGYTF	TGTGCCAGCAGCCCAGCAGGGGGCTATGGCTACACCTTC
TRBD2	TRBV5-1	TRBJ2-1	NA	CASSLEASGYNEQFF	TGCGCCAGCAGCTTGGAGGCTAGCGGTTACAATGAGCAGTTCTTC
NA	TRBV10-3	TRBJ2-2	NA	CAIVSELNTGELFF	TGTGCCATCGTTAGTGAACTGAACACCGGGGAGCTGTTTTTT
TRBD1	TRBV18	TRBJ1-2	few	CASSPPSGGGGYTF	TGTGCCAGCTCACCACCTTCAGGGGGCGGAGGCTACACCTTC
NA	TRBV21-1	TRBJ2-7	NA	CASSSCAWTGGSYEQYF	TGTGCCAGCAGCTCCTGCGCCTGGACAGGGGGCTCCTACGAGCAGTACTTC
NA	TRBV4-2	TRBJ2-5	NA	CASSQGQGKETQYF	TGTGCCAGCAGCCAGGGGCAGGGAAAAGAGACCCAGTACTTC
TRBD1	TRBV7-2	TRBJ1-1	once	CASSLEGQGRTAFF	TGTGCCAGCAGCTTAGAAGGACAGGGAAGAACTGCTTTCTTT
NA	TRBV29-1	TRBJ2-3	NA	CSVAYADTQYF	TGCAGCGTTGCCTATGCAGATACGCAGTATTTT
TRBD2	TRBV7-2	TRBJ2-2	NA	CASTFSGGYTGELFF	TGTGCCAGCACTTTTAGCGGGGGGTACACCGGGGAGCTGTTTTTT
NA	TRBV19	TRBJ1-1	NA	CASKNEAFF	TGTGCCAGTAAGAATGAAGCTTTCTTT
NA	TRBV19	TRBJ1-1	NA	CATQGLGTEAFF	TGTGCCACCCAGGGTCTGGGGACTGAAGCTTTCTTT
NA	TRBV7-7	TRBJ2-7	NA	CASSLNPNHEQYF	TGTGCTAGCAGCTTAAACCCGAACCACGAGCAGTACTTC
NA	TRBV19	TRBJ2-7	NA	CASRPSTVSYEQYF	TGTGCCAGTAGACCCTCGACAGTCTCCTACGAGCAGTACTTC
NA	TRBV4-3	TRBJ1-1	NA	CASSQVVGYNTEAFF	TGCGCCAGCAGCCAAGTTGTTGGGTATAACACTGAAGCTTTCTTT
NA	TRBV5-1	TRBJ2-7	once	CASSLPIDGTSYEQYF	TGCGCCAGCAGCTTGCCTATAGACGGTACCTCCTACGAGCAGTACTTC
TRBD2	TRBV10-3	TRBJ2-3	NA	CAISGPIGGESRTDTQYF	TGTGCCATCAGTGGCCCCATCGGGGGGGAGTCCCGCACAGATACGCAGTATTTT
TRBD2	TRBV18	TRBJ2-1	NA	CASSPPSGRDNNEQFF	TGTGCCAGCTCACCACCTAGCGGGAGGGATAACAATGAGCAGTTCTTC
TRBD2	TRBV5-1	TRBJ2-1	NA	CASSLSSGRGFDEQFF	TGCGCCAGCAGCCTGAGTTCCGGGAGGGGATTTGATGAGCAGTTCTTC
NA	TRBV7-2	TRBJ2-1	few	CASSFGNEQFF	TGTGCCAGCAGCTTTGGCAATGAGCAGTTCTTC
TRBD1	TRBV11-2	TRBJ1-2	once	CASSLRTGTYTF	TGTGCCAGCAGCTTACGGACAGGGACCTACACCTTC
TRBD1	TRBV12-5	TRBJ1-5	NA	CASGKTGQNQPQHF	TGTGCTAGTGGAAAGACAGGGCAAAATCAGCCCCAGCATTTT
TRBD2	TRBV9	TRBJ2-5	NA	CASSVGPSGTGETQYF	TGTGCCAGCAGCGTAGGACCCAGCGGGACCGGAGAGACCCAGTACTTC
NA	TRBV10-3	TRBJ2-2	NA	CAIRPVTGELFF	TGTGCCATCAGGCCGGTCACCGGGGAGCTGTTTTTT
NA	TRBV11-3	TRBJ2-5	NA	CASRGGQERETQYF	TGTGCCAGCCGGGGCGGGCAAGAGAGAGAGACCCAGTACTTC
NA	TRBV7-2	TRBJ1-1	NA	CASRASVNTEAFF	TGTGCCAGCAGGGCGAGCGTGAACACTGAAGCTTTCTTT
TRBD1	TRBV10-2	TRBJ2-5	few	CASSDPQGDGQETQYF	TGCGCCAGCAGTGACCCCCAGGGGGATGGCCAAGAGACCCAGTACTTC
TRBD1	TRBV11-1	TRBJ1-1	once	CASSLPRPTGATEAFF	TGTGCCAGCAGCCTCCCGCGCCCGACAGGGGCGACTGAAGCTTTCTTT
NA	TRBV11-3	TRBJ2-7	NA	CASSLDRYEQYF	TGTGCCAGCAGCTTAGATCGGTACGAGCAGTACTTC
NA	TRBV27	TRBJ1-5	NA	CASSLEGPYQPQHF	TGTGCCAGCAGTTTGGAGGGCCCCTATCAGCCCCAGCATTTT
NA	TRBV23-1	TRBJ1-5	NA	CASSPPGKQPQHF	TGCGCCAGCAGCCCCCCGGGGAAGCAGCCCCAGCATTTT
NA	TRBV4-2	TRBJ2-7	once	CASSQRGTRTYEQYF	TGTGCCAGCAGCCAGAGAGGGACTCGGACCTACGAGCAGTACTTC
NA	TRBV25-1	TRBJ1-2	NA	CASSEYWDDYGYTF	TGTGCCAGCAGTGAATATTGGGATGACTATGGCTACACCTTC
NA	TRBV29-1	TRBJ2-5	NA	CSVDPANQETQYF	TGCAGCGTTGACCCAGCGAACCAAGAGACCCAGTACTTC
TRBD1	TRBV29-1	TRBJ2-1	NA	CSVRSGTGDPNEQFF	TGCAGCGTGAGGTCGGGGACAGGGGACCCCAATGAGCAGTTCTTC